This T cell receptor (beta chain) was identified in a study of shared clonotypes between healthy human individuals (dated by TCRdb to about 2020). In terms of the full investigation: Two women and a few men aged 18 to 49 years were included in the cohort. For each donor, CD4 naive and CD4 memory were each given three plates, CD8 naive was given two plates, and CD8 memory was given one plate. To estimate repertoire size and how much clonotype sharing occurs between individuals, the study deeply sequenced the blood TCR repertoires of about five healthy adults. To increase sequencing depth and limit assay-specific biases, different laboratories used diverse techniques to prepare libraries and sequence TCR repertoires. Leukapheresis yielded between about 0.8 and 9.5 billion PBMCs per donor.

Broad study findings and their caveats: Because the study included a small number of donors, the genetic and exposure-history diversity represented was limited. Clonotypes shared by all four sorted-subset donors showed higher generation probabilities than non-shared clonotypes. Naive subsets generally had larger estimated clonotype richness than memory subsets did. Sampling was restricted to blood, and TCR repertoires in tissues likely differ from the TCR repertoires found in blood. Around 5.4% of naive CD4, 3.5% of naive CD8, approximately 2.2% of memory CD4, and approximately 0.4% of memory CD8 clonotypes were shared across several donors. Pairwise subsampling indicated that sequencing depth was expected to affect the degree of clonotype sharing among donors. Even with the large sequencing depth, rarefaction of the sorted-subset datasets indicated that sequencing was incomplete.

Donors were healthy HIV-negative adults with no recently reported acute infections or vaccinations. Every donor was a Caucasian adult living in Nashville, Tennessee, USA. Magnetic negative selection was used to enrich CD4+ T cells, after which naive cells were positively selected on CD45RA and the negative fraction became the memory subset. After blood collection by leukapheresis, PBMCs were isolated using Ficoll-Histopaque density gradient centrifugation and then cryopreserved in the vapor phase of liquid nitrogen. Analytical flow cytometry was used to check the purity and quantity of each magnetically sorted T cell population. Genomic DNA was isolated from every sorted fraction and measured by UV absorbance on a Nanodrop 2000c. Using the deep immunoSEQ assay, multiplex PCR amplified TCR CDR3 regions from genomic DNA. Extracted genomic DNA from each cell subset was distributed evenly across all wells of several immunoSEQ 96-well plates, and each plate was treated as a replicate. For sorted subsets, around 200 ng genomic DNA, equal to about 30,000 T cell genomes, was loaded into each replicate PCR. Purified libraries were quantified with a Qubit 3.0 fluorometer, sized on a Bioanalyzer 2100, and re-quantified with the KAPA Library Quantification kit. Every immunoSEQ 96-well plate was sequenced on a separate single-read 150-cycle Illumina NextSeq 550 flow cell. Turning to the authors' computational methods: Because the immunoSEQ output included only junctional sequences and no quality scores, the filtering could not be the same as the filtering used for full-length reads. To assign V/J genes and CDR3, sequences were annotated against IMGT germline references using PyIR, a Python wrapper for IgBLAST v1.9. Any read was removed if the V/J assignment was weak (E-value above 1e-6), the CDR3 was missing, or the read contained stop codons, out-of-frame junctions, or ambiguous translated residues. A V3J clonotype was defined by an identical inferred V gene, J gene, and CDR3 amino acid sequence. Percentage overlap between repertoires was computed as shared unique clonotypes divided by the size of the smaller repertoire. Three approaches were used to assess repertoire richness: RTK rarefaction, the Chao1 estimator, and Recon v2.1 estimates of unobserved clonotypes. Generation probabilities were computed with OLGA for all TCRbeta clonotypes obtained by the gDNA method from several donors. The immuneACCESS repertoire file appears here via TCRdb, limited to in-frame rearrangements. These files lack a portion of the clones; in checked studies, under half of the deficit traces to unresolved V genes, and the cause of the others is not known. That table gives V, J and clone size, and the DNA gave D and trimming. The sample profile shows some 360,000 clones; less than 85% of them were found once. The ten largest clonotypes hold roughly 10% of the sample.

As concerns this clone: It has no known antigen specificity. Nothing much larger sits one base from this clone, and base qualities are not available. The same CDR3 is also encoded by other DNA sequences in this sample.

Sequenced input: memory CD4+ T cells sorted from blood. Reading the label with the study, this specimen's cell subset or site is: CD45RA-negative fraction. This clonotype was obtained from a man between 25 and 39 years old in good health.

The DNA sequence is given as TGTGCCTGGAGTGGAGCGGGTGGCAATGAAAAACTGTTTTTT. It specifies CAWSGAGGNEKLFF. The chain links TRBV30 with TRBJ1-4; too little of a D gene remains to name it. Counted from cysteine to phenylalanine, this CDR3 has 14 amino acids. Only CDR3 DNA remains: 42 bases, in frame from the first base. From a lookup of the germline V gene (reference sequence), CDR1 and CDR2 are GTSNPN and SVGIG. At the junction V is shortened by 1 base and J by 5 bases, with 11 bases in between.